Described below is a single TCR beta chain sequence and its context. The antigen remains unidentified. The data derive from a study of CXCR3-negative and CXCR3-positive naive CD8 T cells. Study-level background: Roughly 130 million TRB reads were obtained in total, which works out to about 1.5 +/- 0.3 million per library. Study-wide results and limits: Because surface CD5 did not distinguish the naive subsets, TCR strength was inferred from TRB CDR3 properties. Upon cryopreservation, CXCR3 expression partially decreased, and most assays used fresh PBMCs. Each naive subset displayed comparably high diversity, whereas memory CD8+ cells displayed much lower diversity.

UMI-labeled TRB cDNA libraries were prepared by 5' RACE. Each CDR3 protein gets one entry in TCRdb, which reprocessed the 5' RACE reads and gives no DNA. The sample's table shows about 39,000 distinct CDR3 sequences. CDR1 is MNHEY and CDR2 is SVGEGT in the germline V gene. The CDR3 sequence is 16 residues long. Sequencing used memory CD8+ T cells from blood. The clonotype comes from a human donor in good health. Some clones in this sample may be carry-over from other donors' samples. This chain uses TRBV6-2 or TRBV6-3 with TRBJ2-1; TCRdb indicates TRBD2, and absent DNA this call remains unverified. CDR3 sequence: CASSYSGGAFDNEQFF.